Listed below are T cell receptor beta chains from one sample, sequenced in a study of identical twins. TCRdb redid the calling of the 5' RACE reads with MiXCR, one entry per CDR3 protein. The table shows 450,000 or so distinct CDR3 sequences, with roughly 18% occurring only once. Input material: naive T cells sorted from blood. Receptor source: a man aged 50 or older in good health. Both conserved end residues are part of each CDR3. The order of the fields is V gene, clone size, D gene, J gene, CDR3 DNA, CDR3 protein. A D gene is named only where the DNA matches it firmly. Where a row states a size, it is once, few, many or the class of an expanded clone; other rows omit it.

TRBV6-2/TRBV6-3	NA	NA	TRBJ2-7	TGTGCCAGCAGTTACCTCGGACTCGGAGAGCAGTACTTC	CASSYLGLGEQYF
TRBV24-1	NA	NA	TRBJ2-2	TGTGCCACCAGTGACCTGGGGGCCGCGAACACCGGGGAGCTGTTTTTT	CATSDLGAANTGELFF
TRBV2	NA	TRBD1	TRBJ1-5	TGTGCCAGCAGGGAAACAGGGGGCGATCAGCCCCAGCATTTT	CASRETGGDQPQHF
TRBV7-8	NA	NA	TRBJ2-3	TGTGCCAGCAGCTCGACTTCGGCGGTCACAGATACGCAGTATTTT	CASSSTSAVTDTQYF
TRBV12-3/TRBV12-4	many	NA	TRBJ2-5	TGTGCCAGCAGTTTCTTAGGGACCCAGTACTTC	CASSFLGTQYF
TRBV20-1	NA	NA	TRBJ2-5	TGCAGTGCTAGTCGGATCCAAGAGACCCAGTACTTC	CSASRIQETQYF
TRBV29-1	few	TRBD2	TRBJ2-1	TGCAGCGGCATGGCGGGAGGGCACAATGAGCAGTTCTTC	CSGMAGGHNEQFF
TRBV6-5	NA	NA	TRBJ1-2	TGTGCCAGCAGTTACCAGGGGATGGTGGGGCATGGCTACACCTTC	CASSYQGMVGHGYTF
TRBV7-2	few	NA	TRBJ1-1	TGTGCCAGCAGCTTCGATATAGCGAACACTGAAGCTTTCTTT	CASSFDIANTEAFF
TRBV7-9	NA	TRBD1	TRBJ2-7	TGTGCCAGCAGCTTTTGGGACAGTCCCTACGAGCAGTACTTC	CASSFWDSPYEQYF
TRBV7-3	many	TRBD2	TRBJ2-1	TGTGCCAGCAGCTTGGCCCGCCTTGTTGGGCGGGAGGATTACAATGAGCAGTTCTTC	CASSLARLVGREDYNEQFF
TRBV6-2/TRBV6-3	NA	TRBD1	TRBJ1-5	TGTGCCAGCAGTAGGAACCGGGACAGGGGGTTTCATAGCAATCAGCCCCAGCATTTT	CASSRNRDRGFHSNQPQHF
TRBV24-1	many	NA	TRBJ2-3	TGTGCCACCAGTGACCCGGAGAGGGAGGGCACAGATACGCAGTATTTT	CATSDPEREGTDTQYF
TRBV9	NA	NA	TRBJ2-1	TGTGCCAGCAGCTCGACGGGGATAGGGTACAATGAGCAGTTCTTC	CASSSTGIGYNEQFF
TRBV20-1	NA	NA	TRBJ2-5	TGCAGTGCCGACGGCAAAGTTCAAGAGACCCAGTACTTC	CSADGKVQETQYF
TRBV9	NA	TRBD1	TRBJ2-1	TGTGCCAGCAGCATGGACAGGGAGCAGTTCTTC	CASSMDREQFF
TRBV20-1	NA	NA	TRBJ2-7	TGCAGTGCTAGAGACTTTCCAGGCTGGGGGGAGGCCAGGTCCGAGCAGTACTTC	CSARDFPGWGEARSEQYF
TRBV4-2	few	NA	TRBJ1-4	TGTGCCAGCAGCCAAGATCGGCGGGAAAAACTGTTTTTT	CASSQDRREKLFF
TRBV20-1	NA	NA	TRBJ2-7	TGCAGTGCTATTCCAGGGGGGTACTACGAGCAGTACTTC	CSAIPGGYYEQYF
TRBV5-1	many	TRBD1	TRBJ1-1	TGCGCCAGCAGCTCAACCGGGACAGCCACTGAAGCTTTCTTT	CASSSTGTATEAFF
TRBV20-1	few	TRBD1	TRBJ2-7	TGCAGTGCTAGAGATCATTCGGACAGGGGACGGTACGAGCAGTACTTC	CSARDHSDRGRYEQYF
TRBV18	NA	NA	TRBJ2-5	TGTGCCAGCTCAGCCCAGAAACCGGGACTCACAATGCCCCAGTACTTC	CASSAQKPGLTMPQYF
TRBV5-1	NA	NA	TRBJ2-1	TGCGCCAGCAGCTTGGAGGATCGGGAGAAGCAGTTCTTC	CASSLEDREKQFF
TRBV6-1	few	NA	TRBJ2-2	TGTGCCAGTTCGCAGGGGTCCTTCGACACCGGGGAGCTGTTTTTT	CASSQGSFDTGELFF
TRBV20-1	NA	NA	TRBJ2-1	TGCAGTGCTAGAGCAAAATCCTACAATGAGCATTTCTTC	CSARAKSYNEHFF
TRBV10-2	NA	TRBD2	TRBJ2-1	TGCGCCAGCAGTTTCCCTCGCCCGACTAGCGGGGGGCGGGAGGATCGGCGCAATGAGCAGTTCTTC	CASSFPRPTSGGREDRRNEQFF
TRBV7-9	NA	NA	TRBJ2-1	TGTGCCAGCAGCTTACCACCCCTCGATGAGCAGTTCTTC	CASSLPPLDEQFF
TRBV20-1	many	NA	TRBJ2-5	TGCAGTGCTAGAGATTCGGACTACCTATTAGCCCAGTACTTC	CSARDSDYLLAQYF
TRBV7-9	NA	NA	TRBJ2-1	TGTGCCAGCAGCCGCAGGGGTGATCGGTTCTTC	CASSRRGDRFF